The 30 T cell receptor beta chains below were found in one sample sequenced in a study of control samples from healthy donors and cancer patients. Repertoires were generated with immunoSEQ multiplex PCR, while TCRdb's copy carries only in-frame clones and drops some. The sample contains approximately 170,000 clones, approximately 90% of which appear only once. Sequencing used blood. The source is a young woman in good health.

V and J are TRBV5-6 and TRBJ2-1; TRBD2 aligns across 12 bases. V trimming: 1 base; J trimming: 4 bases; junction bases outside the gene matches: 3. CDR3 length: 16 amino acids. Germline values: CDR1 SGHDT, CDR2 YYEEEE. CDR3 sequence reads: CASSLTGTSGYNEQFF. The CDR3 DNA is TGTGCCAGCAGCTTGACCGGGACTAGCGGGTACAATGAGCAGTTCTTC.

DNA for the CDR3: TGTGCCAGCAGTGGACTCCCGGGACTAGCGGGGGACACCGGGGAGCTGTTTTTT. Translating gives CASSGLPGLAGDTGELFF. V gene TRBV6-1 combines with J gene TRBJ2-2, with 14 bases identical to TRBD2. This CDR3 has 18 amino acids. Germline trimming cut 4 bases from V and 3 bases from J; bases unmatched to any gene: 7. The germline V gene has CDR1 MNHNS and CDR2 SASEGT.

The V gene is TRBV28, the J gene TRBJ1-1, with D unclear. Trimming took off 6 bases at V and 5 bases at J, with 10 bases between the two ends. The CDR3 is 12 amino acids. Germline CDR1 MDHEN, CDR2 SYDVKM. The CDR3 loop is CASSLPKTEAFF. The CDR3 DNA follows: TGTGCCAGCAGCTTACCAAAGACTGAAGCTTTCTTT.

V usage is TRBV7-6 and J usage is TRBJ2-1; tentative D call: TRBD2 (5 bases). This CDR3 contains 14 residues. V lost 3 bases, J lost 6 bases, and 12 bases lay in between. Germline CDR1 reads SGHVS; CDR2 reads FNYEAQ. The CDR3 DNA reads TGTGCCAGCAGCTTCTCGCTAGCAGTCAATGAGCAGTTCTTC. Protein: CASSFSLAVNEQFF.

Comments on this clone: Other DNA sequences in this sample translate to the same CDR3. The chain's CDR3 is CASSFGGLNTEAFF. Written as DNA, the CDR3 is TGTGCCAGCAGTTTCGGCGGTTTGAACACTGAAGCTTTCTTT. This chain uses TRBV27 with TRBJ1-1; D gene uncertain. The CDR3 runs 14 residues. The germline V gene encodes CDR1 MNHEY and CDR2 SMNVEV (reference sequence). V lost 3 bases, J lost 0 bases, and 8 bases lay in between.

The chain carries TRBV18 and TRBJ2-4; 9 bases map to TRBD1. In germline, CDR1 is KGHSH, CDR2 LQKENI. J lost 0 bases, V lost 0 bases, and 15 bases had no gene match. The CDR3 consists of 21 residues. This CDR3 reads CASSPPLMGQGTQLAKNIQYF. Here the CDR3 DNA reads TGTGCCAGCTCACCACCGCTCATGGGACAGGGCACACAACTAGCCAAAAACATTCAGTACTTC.

V and J are TRBV7-9 and TRBJ1-6; 7 nucleotides align to TRBD1. From germline, CDR1 is SEHNR and CDR2 FQNEAQ (reference sequence). V lost 5 bases and J lost 4; bases outside the gene matches: 2. The CDR3 is 14 residues long. The CDR3 DNA follows: TGTGCCAGCAGCCCACAGGGGTATAATTCACCCCTCCACTTT. Its protein is CASSPQGYNSPLHF. The full variable domain, rest sourced from reference TRBV7-9 and TRBJ1-6, is DTGVSQNPRHKITKRGQNVTFRCDPISEHNRLYWYRQTLGQGPEFLTYFQNEAQLEKSRLLSDRFSAERPKGSFSTLEIQRTEQGDSAMYLCASSPQGYNSPLHFGNGTRLTVT.

In nucleotides, the CDR3 is TGCAGTGCTACCCCGACCCTTGAAGCTTTCTTT. This translates into CSATPTLEAFF. The chain links TRBV20-1 to TRBJ1-1, with unresolved D. Looked up from germline, CDR1 is DFQATT and CDR2 is SNEGSKA (reference sequence). The germline V and J ends were trimmed by 4 bases and 7 bases, with 10 bases remaining between them. CDR3 length: 11 residues.

This clone was recorded only once. The chain couples TRBV9 to TRBJ1-1; no firm D call. Deletions cut 4 bases from V and 1 base from J, with 11 bases between. Looked up from germline, CDR1 is SGDLS and CDR2 is YYNGEE. The CDR3 runs 14 residues. The CDR3 sequence is CASSSPSANTEAFF. The CDR3, as DNA: TGTGCCAGCAGCAGCCCTTCGGCGAACACTGAAGCTTTCTTT.

The J gene is TRBJ2-7, the V gene TRBV10-3; 7 nucleotides match TRBD1. Germline CDR1 and CDR2: ENHRY and SYGVKD. V gave up 7 bases and J gave up 5 bases; unmatched junction bases: 8. This CDR3 is built from 13 residues. The CDR3 DNA sequence: TGTGCCATCAACTTAGACAGGGACCACGAGCAGTACTTC. Translation gives CAINLDRDHEQYF.

This chain joins TRBV7-9 and TRBJ2-1; 12 bases map to TRBD2. The ends lost 3 bases at V and 6 bases at J; junction bases unmatched: 15. Per the germline V gene, CDR1 is SEHNR and CDR2 is FQNEAQ (reference sequence). The CDR3 extends over 19 amino acids. The CDR3 protein is CASSFLTNPGLAGFNEQFF. DNA of the CDR3: TGTGCCAGCAGCTTCCTAACCAATCCGGGACTAGCGGGTTTCAATGAGCAGTTCTTC.

This chain connects TRBV28 to TRBJ2-1, with TRBD2 matching over 10 bases. Germline CDR1 is MDHEN and CDR2 is SYDVKM. The CDR3 spans 17 residues. V shed 3 bases, J shed 9 bases, and the junction held 14 bases outside the gene matches. The CDR3 coding sequence is TGTGCCAGCAGTTTTAGAGGACTAGCGGTCCACCTTGGTGAGCAGTTCTTC. Amino acid sequence: CASSFRGLAVHLGEQFF.

This chain links TRBV28 with TRBJ1-3, with a weak D call TRBD1 (6 bases). Trimming removed 5 bases from V and 0 bases from J, with 11 bases in between. Germline lookup yields CDR1 MDHEN and CDR2 SYDVKM. CDR3 length: 15 amino acids. The CDR3 is CASSATGISGNTIYF. Here the CDR3 DNA reads TGTGCCAGCAGTGCGACAGGCATCTCTGGAAACACCATATATTTT.

The V gene is TRBV18, the J gene TRBJ1-1; TRBD1 might be the D (5 bases). The germline gives CDR1 KGHSH, CDR2 LQKENI. The V gene lost 1 base and the J gene lost 5 bases, with 11 bases spanning the gap. CDR3 size: 14 residues. The DNA of the CDR3 is TGTGCCAGCTCACCACGTGGGGGAGGAACTGAAGCTTTCTTT. It specifies CASSPRGGGTEAFF.

The J gene is TRBJ2-5, the V gene TRBV4-2; D call uncertain. Trimming removed 4 bases at V and 3 bases at J, with 12 bases between. Germline assignment: CDR1 LGHNA and CDR2 YNFKEQ. The CDR3 has 14 amino acids. CDR3 sequence reads: CASSPDGREETQYF. The DNA for the CDR3 is TGTGCCAGCAGCCCGGATGGTCGCGAAGAGACCCAGTACTTC.

This clone appeared a few times. The chain couples TRBV20-1 to TRBJ1-5, with 7 bases matching TRBD1. J lost 5 bases, V lost 3 bases, and 10 bases had no gene match. The CDR3 is made up of 15 amino acids. Germline V gene lookup returns CDR1 DFQATT and CDR2 SNEGSKA (reference sequence). The DNA for the CDR3 is TGCAGTGCTAGTAAGCCCGGGACAGACTATCAGCCCCAGCATTTT. Encoded protein: CSASKPGTDYQPQHF.

This chain joins TRBV19 and TRBJ1-4; D is ambiguous. Trimming cost V 7 bases and J 6 bases, with 15 bases left between them. This CDR3 comprises 14 residues. The germline V gene encodes CDR1 LNHDA and CDR2 SQIVND (reference sequence). The CDR3 here is CASNLEGGDEKLFF. The CDR3, as DNA: TGTGCCAGTAATCTCGAGGGCGGCGATGAAAAACTGTTTTTT. Looking up the rest from reference TRBV19 and TRBJ1-4 gives the full variable domain: DGGITQSPKYLFRKEGQNVTLSCEQNLNHDAMYWYRQDPGQGLRLIYYSQIVNDFQKGDIAEGYSVSREKKESFPLTVTSAQKNPTAFYLCASNLEGGDEKLFFGSGTQLSVL.

V usage is TRBV5-1 and J usage is TRBJ2-5; D gene unclear. In germline, CDR1 is SGHRS, CDR2 YFSETQ. The CDR3 totals 15 residues. V shed 4 bases and J shed 4 bases, with 17 bases lying between them. The CDR3 DNA is TGCGCCAGCAGCCCTGACCCAGGCAGGCCAGAGACCCAGTACTTC. As protein: CASSPDPGRPETQYF.

This clone has just one count. The chain couples TRBV9 to TRBJ2-1; the match to TRBD2 covers 9 bases. The CDR3 spans 15 residues. J lost 7 bases, V lost 3 bases, and 8 bases had no gene match. Looked up from germline, CDR1 is SGDLS and CDR2 is YYNGEE. This CDR3 reads CASSAAGGPGNEQFF. CDR3 DNA: TGTGCCAGCAGCGCCGCGGGAGGGCCAGGAAATGAGCAGTTCTTC.

The V and J genes are TRBV28 and TRBJ2-1; no clear D gene. The CDR3 extends over 15 amino acids. Germline CDR1 MDHEN, CDR2 SYDVKM. The V end lost 2 bases, the J end lost 5 bases, and 13 bases lay between the germline ends. The DNA of the CDR3 is TGTGCCAGCAGTTTAGGGATGGCCGCCAACAATGAGCAGTTCTTC. Its translation: CASSLGMAANNEQFF.

The gene calls are TRBV18 and TRBJ2-5; D gene uncertain. There are 14 residues in the CDR3. With 3 bases removed from V and 4 bases from J, the gap between germline ends came to 12 bases. CDR1 KGHSH and CDR2 LQKENI come from the germline V gene. This chain's CDR3 is CASSPDATRETQYF. CDR3 DNA: TGTGCCAGCTCACCCGATGCCACCCGAGAGACCCAGTACTTC.

This clone turned up a few times. The same CDR3 can be traced to other DNA sequences in this sample. The chain couples TRBV2 to TRBJ1-6; no firm D call. V lost 2 bases and J 5 bases, leaving 1 base between the germline ends. The CDR3 is 12 amino acids. Germline lookup yields CDR1 SNHLY and CDR2 FYNNEI. CDR3 coding DNA: TGTGCCAGCAGTGAAAATAATTCACCCCTCCACTTT. Translated, it gives CASSENNSPLHF. Complete variable domain (other parts from reference TRBV2 and TRBJ1-6): EPEVTQTPSHQVTQMGQEVILRCVPISNHLYFYWYRQILGQKVEFLVSFYNNEISEKSEIFDDQFSVERPDGSNFTLKIRSTKLEDSAMYFCASSENNSPLHFGNGTRLTVT.

V gene TRBV29-1 combines with J gene TRBJ2-1; no firm D call. The V end lost 3 bases, the J end lost 0 bases, and 12 bases lay between the germline ends. The CDR3 spans 15 residues. Germline V gene data show CDR1 as SQVTM and CDR2 as ANQGSEA. CDR3: CSVDRRFSSYNEQFF. The CDR3, as DNA: TGCAGCGTTGACCGAAGATTCAGCTCCTACAATGAGCAGTTCTTC.

The chain recombines TRBV27 with TRBJ2-1; 9 bases line up with TRBD2. This CDR3 contains 15 residues. Germline CDR1 reads MNHEY; CDR2 reads SMNVEV (reference sequence). Germline trimming cut 6 bases from V and 2 bases from J; bases unmatched to any gene: 5. The CDR3 coding sequence is TGTGCCAGCAGAGCCTCTAGCGGGGCCTACAATGAGCAGTTCTTC. It encodes CASRASSGAYNEQFF.

The chain recombines TRBV6-4 with TRBJ1-2; 7 bases map to TRBD1. This CDR3 has 13 residues. Germline V gives CDR1 MRHNA, CDR2 SNTAGT. V gave up 6 bases and J gave up 7 bases; unmatched junction bases: 8. This CDR3 is CASRGEGAGGYTF. CDR3 in DNA: TGTGCCAGCAGGGGCGAGGGGGCAGGTGGCTACACCTTC.

This chain connects TRBV27 to TRBJ2-3; no clear D gene. The CDR3 length is 16 residues. V was cut by 6 bases and J by 0 bases, with 16 bases left in between. Germline V lookup: CDR1 MNHEY, CDR2 SMNVEV (reference sequence). The CDR3 nucleotides are TGTGCCAGCAGCCCCCTCGGACCGCGTAGCACAGATACGCAGTATTTT. Translation: CASSPLGPRSTDTQYF.

The chain has TRBV7-8 and TRBJ2-3, with D possibly being TRBD1 or TRBD2 (5 bases each). Germline-derived CDR1 and CDR2 are SGHVS and FQNEAQ. The CDR3 covers 15 residues. V was clipped by 1 base and J by 5 bases, with 13 bases between them. Written as DNA, the CDR3 is TGTGCCAGCAGCTTAGGGCAGGGTGGAGGAGATACGCAGTATTTT. As protein: CASSLGQGGGDTQYF.

The chain employs TRBV4-2 and TRBJ2-1; D gene ambiguous. There are 13 residues in the CDR3. Germline CDR1 reads LGHNA; CDR2 reads YNFKEQ. V lost 0 bases and J lost 12, with 12 bases in between. CDR3 in amino acids: CASSQEWTPGQFF. The CDR3 coding sequence is TGTGCCAGCAGCCAAGAGTGGACCCCCGGGCAGTTCTTC.

The gene calls are TRBV30 and TRBJ1-2; TRBD1 is a possible D gene (5 bases). Trimming removed 4 bases from V and 3 bases from J, with 9 bases in between. The CDR3 runs 12 residues. Germline loops: CDR1 GTSNPN, CDR2 SVGIG (reference sequence). CDR3 coding DNA: TGTGCCTGGAATTGGGACTACTATGGCTACACCTTC. This sequence encodes CAWNWDYYGYTF.

V and J are TRBV9 and TRBJ1-1, with D possibly matching TRBD1 (5 bases). The V gene's germline CDR1 is SGDLS and CDR2 YYNGEE. The ends were cut back, 7 bases at V and 2 bases at J, with 15 bases in the middle. There are 14 residues in the CDR3. The CDR3: CASDRDGRNTEAFF. CDR3 in DNA: TGTGCCAGCGACCGGGACGGAAGAAACACTGAAGCTTTCTTT. Drawing the rest from reference TRBV9 and TRBJ1-1, the complete variable domain is DSGVTQTPKHLITATGQRVTLRCSPRSGDLSVYWYQQSLDQGLQFLIQYYNGEERAKGNILERFSAQQFPDLHSELNLSSLELGDSALYFCASDRDGRNTEAFFGQGTRLTVV.